The present T cell receptor beta chain was sequenced within a study of beta chain features in type 1 diabetes. Study in general: Sorted cell examination encompassed roughly 110 million cells across all samples. Study observations and caveats: Across patients, naive, central memory and Treg TCRB repertoires exhibited apparently greater similarity than was observed across healthy donors. In all four CD4+ subsets, TCRB CDR3 length was significantly, moderately reduced in type 1 diabetes.

Based on CD45RO/CCR7/CD25/CD127/CD95/CD27, CD4+ regulatory, stem cell-like memory, naive and central memory cells were sorted. Every isolated RNA sample was fully reverse transcribed, so sequencing captured expressed TCRB transcripts. Using immunoSEQ multiplex PCR, the repertoire was profiled, and TCRdb retains in-frame clones only, with some absent. The data contain around 180,000 clones, approximately 7.9% of them singletons. V lost 3 bases, J lost 2 bases, and 7 bases lay in between. CDR3 length: 13 residues. The germline V gene encodes CDR1 SQVTM and CDR2 ANQGSEA. This clone was seen a few times. Its antigen is not known.

Sequencing was performed on central memory CD4+ T cells from blood. V gene TRBV29-1 combines with J gene TRBJ2-2; D perhaps matches TRBD1 (5 bases). The source is a man aged 18 to 29 with type 1 diabetes. DNA for the CDR3: TGCAGCGTTGATAGGGGCAACACCGGGGAGCTGTTTTTT. Its protein product is CSVDRGNTGELFF.